This entry concerns a single T cell receptor (beta chain). This clonotype has at least ten counts. Its antigen remains unidentified. Per-base quality was not reported, and no clone a single base away is much larger than it. The listed sequencing device is Illumina NovaSeq 6000. Using 5'RACE with constant-segment primers, TCRalpha and TCRbeta cDNA libraries were constructed, with sample barcodes and unique molecular identifiers added in the process. RNA was extracted from every sample with Trizol reagent. Libraries were amplified in two PCR steps, with a second sample barcode and Illumina TruSeq adapters added in the second step. The libraries were sequenced on an Illumina NovaSeq using 2 x 150 bp paired-end reads. From the authors' description of their analysis: Reads were demultiplexed and collapsed into UMI-guided consensus sequences with migec v1.2.7. Using mixcr v2.1.11, the UMI consensuses were aligned to TRA and TRB V and J templates and assembled into clonotypes. A clonotype was counted as expanded or contracted only when both edgeR and NoisET called the clonotype significant, with the noise models trained on biological replicates. edgeR calls used a false discovery rate-adjusted p below 0.01 and a log2 fold-change threshold of 1. As an exploratory analysis of dynamics, PCA with hierarchical clustering was applied to max-normalized trajectories of the 1000 most abundant clonotypes. Separately sequenced CD4+ and CD8+ repertoires were used to assign the CD4 or CD8 phenotype of responding clones. TCRdb's own reprocessing of the public reads used fastp at Q25 and MiXCR and kept productive beta chains. Every distinct CDR3 protein forms one entry, paired with its most common genes and DNA. The V and J calls reflect TCRdb's pipeline rather than the authors' work. For this sample there are 140,000 or so distinct CDR3 sequences; about 5.5% appear just once. The ten largest account for around 1.9% of the sample.

This sample was included in a study of T-cell memory formation after mild COVID-19 (dated by TCRdb to about 2021). The study in broad terms: TCR sequence clusters from the two donors were largely donor specific. In a couple of donors, T-cell clones that expanded and contracted after mild COVID-19 were followed by sequencing TCRalpha and TCRbeta repertoires longitudinally. The cohort was made up of two young adult volunteers, one female and one male, who were previously healthy.

The research as a whole found: The study included only a couple of mild cases, and larger cohorts that include severe cases with pre-infection samples were judged to be necessary. Balanced CD4/CD8 phenotypes were observed for clones contracting from day 15 to 85, whereas a bias towards CD4+ was observed for a second wave of clones expanding from day 15 to 37. Contracting CD4+ clones were found mainly in CM and EM memory subsets, while CD8+ clones were enriched in EMRA. Some responding clones were detected in pre-infection memory, suggesting pre-existing cross-reactive memory T cells joined the SARS-CoV-2 response. SARS-CoV-2 specificity of the second-wave clones peaking on day 37 was not confirmed.

PBMCs were isolated by Ficoll-Paque density gradient centrifugation. The CDR3 covers 18 residues, taking in both the cysteine and the phenylalanine. The sequence is cut down to CDR3 DNA, 54 bases in frame from base 1. V is pared back by 3 bases and J by 7 bases, with 25 bases lying between the germline termini. For CDR1 and CDR2, the germline V gene (reference sequence) lists GTSNPN and SVGIG. The receptor comes from an adult woman who had mild COVID-19 (a few samples of this study predate the infection). The sample titles of this study are shuffled in the database, so cell type and time point are left out; the donor was told from shared clones. This chain is built from TRBV30 and TRBJ1-6, with a tentative D gene TRBD1 over 5 matching bases. The specimen was PBMCs or a T cell subset sorted from them (not recorded which). The DNA is TGTGCCTGGAGAGCAGGGTGGACGGGCCTCGGACCGAATTCACCCCTCCACTTT. Its protein product is CAWRAGWTGLGPNSPLHF.